These 10 T cell receptor beta chains came from one sample sequenced in a study of cytomegalovirus exposure and HLA in healthy donors. Primers for the PCR totalled 60 Vbeta and 13 Jbeta. Sequencing used immunoSEQ multiplex PCR; TCRdb keeps in-frame clones, though not all of them. In the table there are 150,000 to 250,000 clones, more than 75% of which are singletons. Sequencing was performed on PBMCs. These receptor sequences come from a woman aged 45-65 years in good health and CMV-seropositive.

This rearrangement joins TRBV5-1 to TRBJ2-2, with 8 bases aligning to TRBD1. Looked up from germline, CDR1 is SGHRS and CDR2 is YFSETQ. The CDR3 has 14 amino acids. The ends lost 5 bases at V and 6 bases at J; junction bases unmatched: 6. The CDR3 loop is CASRNAGGSGELFF. Here the CDR3 DNA reads TGCGCCAGCAGAAATGCAGGGGGCTCCGGGGAGCTGTTTTTT.

About this clone: Sequence at one end of the junction differs from germline and may be a read error. This sequence joins TRBV7-7 and TRBJ2-7, with a possible D match to TRBD1 (5 bases). Germline V gene lookup returns CDR1 SSHAT and CDR2 FNYEAQ (reference sequence). The CDR3 is 15 amino acids. The CDR3 nucleotides read TGTGCTAGCAGCTTAGCCCCAGGGCCCCCCTACGAGCAGTACTTC. This codes for CASSLAPGPPYEQYF. Together with reference TRBV7-7 and TRBJ2-7, the CDR3 gives the full variable domain: GAGVSQSPRYKVTKRGQDVTLRCDPISSHATLYWYQQALGQGPEFLTYFNYEAQPDKSGLPSDRFSAERPEGSISTLTIQRTEQRDSAMYRCASSLAPGPPYEQYFGPGTRLTVT.

This chain joins TRBV18 and TRBJ1-1; maybe TRBD1 (5 bases). This CDR3 has 16 residues. From germline, CDR1 is KGHSH and CDR2 LQKENI. Between the trimmed V and J ends, which lost 3 bases and 1 base, there was a span of 15 bases. The CDR3 DNA reads as TGTGCCAGCTCACCCAAAATTTTGGGGCAGAACACTGAAGCTTTCTTT. It codes for CASSPKILGQNTEAFF.

Here the CDR3 DNA reads TGTGCCAGCTCACTGGGGACAGGGGATCCCTACGAGCAGTACTTC. Translating gives CASSLGTGDPYEQYF. The V gene is TRBV18, the J gene TRBJ2-7, with 10 bases that match TRBD1. After removal of 4 bases from V and 2 bases from J, the junction contained 5 bases not matched to a gene. The CDR3 totals 15 residues. CDR1 and CDR2 from the germline V gene are KGHSH and LQKENI.

This chain joins TRBV27 and TRBJ1-4; D uncertain. This CDR3 has 15 residues. Trimming took 3 bases from V and 4 from J, leaving 12 bases between them. Per germline, CDR1 MNHEY and CDR2 SMNVEV (reference sequence). For the CDR3, the DNA is TGTGCCAGCAGTTTGATACCGGGATATAATGAAAAACTGTTTTTT. The encoded protein is CASSLIPGYNEKLFF.

V and J are TRBV7-2 and TRBJ1-4, with 7 bases lining up with TRBD1. In germline, CDR1 is SGHTA, CDR2 FQGNSA. CDR3 length: 16 amino acids. V shed 3 bases and J 5 bases; nucleotides not matched to a gene: 9. CDR3 amino acids: CASSFNGQAGNEKLFF. DNA of the CDR3: TGTGCCAGCAGCTTCAATGGACAGGCAGGAAATGAAAAACTGTTTTTT. The full variable domain, rest sourced from reference TRBV7-2 and TRBJ1-4, is GAGVSQSPSNKVTEKGKDVELRCDPISGHTALYWYRQSLGQGLEFLIYFQGNSAPDKSGLPSDRFSAERTGGSVSTLTIQRTQQEDSAVYLCASSFNGQAGNEKLFFGSGTQLSVL.

This clone showed up just once. The chain couples TRBV19 to TRBJ1-3; D gene uncertain. Trimming stripped 5 bases from V and 0 bases from J, with 11 bases between. The CDR3 totals 15 residues. In germline, CDR1 is LNHDA, CDR2 SQIVND (reference sequence). CDR3 sequence: CASSPDDYSGNTIYF. DNA of the CDR3: TGTGCCAGTAGTCCCGACGACTACTCTGGAAACACCATATATTTT.

Worth noting for this clone: A junction end diverges from the germline sequence, so it may reflect a read error. CDR3 bases: TGTGCCAGTAGCGTCTCTGGGGCCAACGGCCTGACTTTC. This translates into CASSVSGANGLTF. The V gene is TRBV19, the J gene TRBJ2-6; D may be TRBD1 (5 bases). The germline CDR1 and CDR2 sequences are LNHDA and SQIVND (reference sequence). This CDR3 is built from 13 residues.

In DNA form, the CDR3 reads TGTGCCAGCAGGGAACTTAGAGGGAATTCACCCCTCCACTTT. Protein product: CASRELRGNSPLHF. The chain links TRBV27 to TRBJ1-6; D not certain. The germline gives CDR1 MNHEY, CDR2 SMNVEV (reference sequence). With 6 bases removed from V and 7 bases from J, the gap between germline ends came to 13 bases. The CDR3 sequence is 14 residues long.

This chain connects TRBV20-1 to TRBJ2-4; a possible D gene is TRBD1 (6 bases). The CDR3 totals 11 residues. V lost 3 bases and J 6 bases, leaving 6 bases between the germline ends. Germline V gives CDR1 DFQATT, CDR2 SNEGSKA (reference sequence). The CDR3 bases are TGCAGTGCTAGGGACAGAAACATTCAGTACTTC. Encoded protein: CSARDRNIQYF.